Sequencing of this T cell receptor beta chain was carried out in a study of long-term antiretroviral therapy in people with HIV (dated by TCRdb to about 2022). The study in broad terms: The earliest samples were collected roughly a decade before the 2015 WHO recommendation for immediate ART, at a time when ART was usually postponed until CD4 counts fell. A retrospective serial study tested whether ART initiation and durable HIV suppression were associated with changes in peripheral blood TRB repertoire composition and diversity. A total of roughly 200 cryopreserved PBMC samples were contributed to the cohort by 30 adults with confirmed HIV infection, with samples collected serially over a mean of 6 years (range 1-12). Test extractions of a monoclonal T-cell line alongside fewer than 40 polyclonal samples showed no cross-contamination during QIAcube processing. About 40% of the 30 participants with HIV were female.

As concerns this clone: No antigen is known for it. Base quality data are lacking; no much larger clone is found one base away.

The CDR3 covers 15 residues, taking in both the cysteine and the phenylalanine. The only DNA kept is the CDR3, 45 bases in frame from the first base. Deletion took 4 bases off V and 3 bases off J, with a span of 15 bases between the germline ends. The germline V gene sets CDR1 to MDHEN and CDR2 to SYDVKM. Participants were included only if at least one PBMC sample before ART initiation and at least two post-ART samples were available. All participants with HIV were treated in the United States of America. Cryopreserved samples of roughly 0.95-10 million PBMC were thawed and washed before DNA extraction. At the time of the earliest PBMC sample, participants with HIV were aged between roughly 20 and 54 years. Each participant contributed PBMC samples from 1-4 timepoints before ART initiation and 2-8 timepoints after ART initiation, with a median of 7 samples. For every participant, serial HIV viral load, CD4+ T-cell count, ART history and demographic data were obtained. Genomic DNA was extracted from unsorted PBMC with a Qiagen kit on a QIAcube, with processing performed in batches of 12 samples.

General conclusions and limits of the study: ART initiation was associated with a significant increase in TRB diversity, but diversity stayed significantly below transplant donor controls even after long-term ART. Expanded TRB clones identified before ART initiation dominated the repertoire at all time points, although this dominance fluctuated and declined in many PLHIV after ART. Inferences about post-ART repertoire changes are limited because no data were available on ART adherence, viral resistance or therapy changes. CDR3 length ranges in HIV repertoires were narrower than in controls, and network structure suggested an antigen-experienced repertoire with only a slight naive shift after ART. Since PBMC availability was limited, sequencing covered only the TCR beta chain, with no alpha chain pairing. The samples span the years 2004 to 2017, and the ART regimens used may be less effective than current regimens. Unsorted PBMC were profiled instead of sorted CD4+ and CD8+ T cells because pre-ART samples had limited cell numbers.

The immunoSEQ hsTCRB v3.0 assay was used at survey level resolution for TRB variable region sequencing. A depth of about 40,000-55,000 T-cell genomes per sample was targeted for TRB sequencing. Pooled TRB libraries were sequenced on an Illumina MiSeq with a v3 150-cycle kit. The authors' pipeline ran thus. Repertoire analysis was performed in R inside a reproducible Nextflow workflow that covered QC, data transformation and analysis. LymphoSeq2, an R package for AIRR-Seq data exploration, was used to implement custom analyses. Several samples that produced fewer than 5000 total TRB sequences were removed, so approximately 190 HIV repertoires were analyzed. Of the roughly 180 retained HIV repertoires, 59 were collected before and more than 120 after ART initiation. Repertoires were downsampled to 5000 TRB nucleotide sequences, and summary statistics were averaged over 100 downsampling iterations. The analysis kept only TRB sequences whose CDR3 regions were at least seven amino acids long. Diversity was assessed using a clonality score derived from Shannon entropy and using the Gini coefficient. In repertoire networks, the top 5000 CDR3 amino acid sequences were linked whenever an edit distance of one separated two sequences. Antigen specificity groups and MHC restriction were predicted for TRB CDR3 amino acid sequences with GLIPH2. To flag known CMV, EBV, HIV or tissue antigen associations, CDR3 amino acid sequences were matched against VDJdb and McPAS-TCR. Pre-ART, post-ART and control groups were compared with Wilcoxon signed-rank tests and Holm-Bonferroni correction. TCRdb obtained this table from immuneACCESS and retained in-frame rearrangements with V and J assigned. These tables miss some clones; where compared with another copy, unresolved V genes account for less than half of the shortfall, and the remainder is unexplained. The V and J calls and clone size were taken over from that table, and D and trimming were inferred from the DNA. In this sample the table shows some 35,000 clones, around 82% of which occur a single time. The ten top clones hold approximately 8% of the sample.

The sample consisted of unsorted PBMCs, taken 0.4 years before starting antiretroviral therapy. This TCR was sampled from a man between 18 and 35 years old with HIV. The sequence links TRBV28 to TRBJ1-1; the D gene lacks a confident call. For the CDR3, the sequence is CASSSPGGWDTEAFF. The nucleotides are TGTGCCAGCAGTTCCCCGGGAGGGTGGGACACTGAAGCTTTCTTT.